This T cell receptor (beta chain) is drawn from a study of CXCR3-negative and CXCR3-positive naive CD8 T cells. Overall study results and limits: Fresh PBMCs served for most assays, and CXCR3 expression fell partially after cryopreservation.

UMI-labeled 5' RACE TRB cDNA libraries were prepared from the cells. TCRdb reanalyzed the 5' RACE reads, giving one entry per CDR3 protein sequence and no DNA. The table for this sample gives 100,000 to 150,000 distinct CDR3 sequences. Germline CDR1 SGHRS, CDR2 YFSETQ. There are 13 residues in the CDR3. Notes on this clonotype: The antigen is undetermined.

The chain is built from TRBV5-1 and TRBJ1-1. The receptor's source is a human donor in good health. Some clones in this sample may be carry-over from other donors' samples. Sequenced material: naive CXCR3- CD8+ T cells from blood. Documented subset: CD45RO-CCR7+CD27+CD95- naive CD8+ T cells lacking CXCR3 (TNR3-). The CDR3 region is CASSFGLGAEAFF. The variable domain in full, with the rest retrieved from reference TRBV5-1 and TRBJ1-1, is KAGVTQTPRYLIKTRGQQVTLSCSPISGHRSVSWYQQTPGQGLQFLFEYFSETQRNKGNFPGRFSGRQFSNSRSEMNVSTLELGDSALYLCASSFGLGAEAFFGQGTRLTVV.